The 25 T cell receptor beta chains reported below all come from one sample, sequenced in a study of blood T cell repertoires in COVID-19. Sequencing was performed with immunoSEQ multiplex PCR; in TCRdb, only in-frame clones are kept and a portion is missing. This sample has 150,000 to 200,000 clones, with over 70% found just once. The sequenced material came from peripheral blood. These receptors were taken from a woman between 65 and 79 years old who had recovered from COVID-19.

This clone was recorded once. The CDR3 DNA follows: TGTGCCAGCAGTCGCCAGGGGAGGGTGTACGAGCAGTACTTC. Translation: CASSRQGRVYEQYF. The rearrangement uses TRBV28 and TRBJ2-7, with D perhaps TRBD2 (7 bases). The V and J ends lost 5 bases and 4 bases respectively, with 15 bases between them. The CDR3 is 14 amino acids. Germline V CDR1 and CDR2: MDHEN, SYDVKM. Together with reference TRBV28 and TRBJ2-7, the CDR3 gives the full variable domain: DVKVTQSSRYLVKRTGEKVFLECVQDMDHENMFWYRQDPGLGLRLIYFSYDVKMKEKGDIPEGYSVSREKKERFSLILESASTNQTSMYLCASSRQGRVYEQYFGPGTRLTVT.

This clone came up a few times. The rearrangement uses TRBV4-1 and TRBJ2-3; 11 nucleotides agree with TRBD2. The CDR3 totals 18 residues. Germline values: CDR1 MGHRA, CDR2 YSYEKL. The ends lost 2 bases at V and 4 bases at J; junction bases unmatched: 11. Written as DNA, the CDR3 is TGCGCCAGCAGCCAACTAGCGGGAGGTGTCTGGTCTGCAGATACGCAGTATTTT. Its protein is CASSQLAGGVWSADTQYF.

The gene calls are TRBV5-1 and TRBJ1-2; D remains unclear. The CDR3 contains 15 residues. CDR1 is SGHRS and CDR2 is YFSETQ in the germline V gene. Deletions cut 2 bases from V and 7 bases from J, with 18 bases between. CDR3 nucleotides: TGCGCCAGCAGCTTCTACACGGCCAATGGAGGTGGCTACACCTTC. Its protein product is CASSFYTANGGGYTF.

The chain recombines TRBV7-8 with TRBJ1-2; TRBD1 is a possible D gene (5 bases). Trimming took 0 bases from V and 6 from J, leaving 20 bases between them. The length of the CDR3 is 17 residues. Germline CDR1 is SGHVS and CDR2 is FQNEAQ. In nucleotides, the CDR3 is TGTGCCAGCAGCTTAGCGATGGTCGGGGGGAGTGGGGATGGCTACACCTTC. Encoded protein: CASSLAMVGGSGDGYTF. The full variable domain, in which reference TRBV7-8 and TRBJ1-2 provide the parts outside the CDR3, is GAGVSQSPRYKVAKRGQDVALRCDPISGHVSLFWYQQALGQGPEFLTYFQNEAQLDKSGLPSDRFFAERPEGSVSTLKIQRTQQEDSAVYLCASSLAMVGGSGDGYTFGSGTRLTVV.

This clone was detected only a few times. As DNA, the CDR3 is TGTGCCAGCAGCCCCCCCGGGGGGCAAACTGAAGCTTTCTTT. This codes for CASSPPGGQTEAFF. J is TRBJ1-1 and V is TRBV3-1 (or the pseudogene TRBV3-2), with D perhaps matching TRBD1 (6 bases). From germline, CDR1 is LGHDT and CDR2 YNNKEL (reference sequence). Trimming took 4 bases from V and 5 from J, leaving 14 bases between them. This CDR3 comprises 14 residues.

The chain joins TRBV10-1 to TRBJ1-1; the D gene is possibly TRBD1 (5 bases). V was cut by 2 bases and J by 4 bases, with 14 bases left in between. This CDR3 is 15 amino acids long. Germline V gives CDR1 WNHNN, CDR2 SYGVQD (reference sequence). DNA of the CDR3: TGCGCCAGCAGTGAGGGCTGGCGGGGGGGCACTGAAGCTTTCTTT. Encoded protein: CASSEGWRGGTEAFF.

The chain joins TRBV20-1 to TRBJ2-3; D perhaps matches TRBD2 (5 bases). V lost 3 bases, J lost 1 base, and 14 bases lay in between. The CDR3 sequence is 15 residues long. Germline CDR1 is DFQATT and CDR2 is SNEGSKA (reference sequence). The CDR3 coding sequence is TGCAGTGCTAGTTCCCTAGCCTATGGCACAGATACGCAGTATTTT. It codes for CSASSLAYGTDTQYF.

This chain joins TRBV3-1 (or the pseudogene TRBV3-2) and TRBJ1-2; TRBD1 is a possible D gene (5 bases). Germline-derived CDR1 and CDR2 are LGHDT and YNNKEL (reference sequence). Trimming stripped 5 bases from V and 6 bases from J, with 16 bases between. The CDR3 contains 14 residues. The CDR3 here is CASSGLGGGDGYTF. The CDR3 nucleotides are TGTGCCAGCAGCGGGTTGGGGGGAGGCGATGGCTACACCTTC.

The V and J genes are TRBV27 and TRBJ1-4; 11 bases align to TRBD1. J lost 7 bases, V lost 6 bases, and 4 bases had no gene match. This CDR3 is 14 amino acids long. CDR1 is MNHEY, CDR2 SMNVEV, per germline (reference sequence). In DNA, the CDR3 is TGTGCCAGCAGCCCTGGGACAGGGGGTGAAAAACTGTTTTTT. Encoded protein: CASSPGTGGEKLFF.

Ten or more counts support this clone. The rearrangement uses TRBV4-1 and TRBJ2-7; 9 nucleotides agree with TRBD2. The V segment lost 0 bases and the J segment 2 bases; nucleotides outside the gene matches: 2. Germline V gene data show CDR1 as MGHRA and CDR2 as YSYEKL. There are 15 residues in the CDR3. The CDR3 sequence is CASSQDLAGTYEQYF. CDR3 DNA: TGCGCCAGCAGCCAAGACCTAGCGGGGACCTACGAGCAGTACTTC.

V usage is TRBV11-2 and J usage is TRBJ1-1, with D unclear. Germline V lookup: CDR1 SGHAT, CDR2 FQNNGV. The CDR3 is made up of 13 amino acids. V shed 4 bases and J shed 5 bases, with 11 bases lying between them. The CDR3 is CASSSFEVTEAFF. CDR3 coding DNA: TGTGCCAGCAGCTCCTTTGAGGTAACTGAAGCTTTCTTT.

The V and J genes are TRBV5-8 and TRBJ1-5; D is perhaps TRBD1 (5 bases). This CDR3 has 19 residues. Germline assignment: CDR1 SGHTS and CDR2 YDEGEE. V lost 4 bases, J lost 0 bases, and 23 bases lay in between. The CDR3: CASSPGWTSGGNSNQPQHF. The CDR3 DNA follows: TGTGCCAGCAGCCCCGGGTGGACTAGCGGGGGTAATAGCAATCAGCCCCAGCATTTT.

This chain joins TRBV5-1 and TRBJ1-6, with TRBD1 identical over 7 bases. The CDR3 has 15 amino acids. V gave up 5 bases and J gave up 6 bases; unmatched junction bases: 8. Germline V gene sequence: CDR1 SGHRS, CDR2 YFSETQ. This CDR3 is CASREGQLTNSPLHF. CDR3 DNA: TGCGCCAGCAGGGAGGGACAGCTAACTAATTCACCCCTCCACTTT.

This clone appeared once. The chain recombines TRBV7-8 with TRBJ1-5; 7 bases agree with TRBD1. CDR1 SGHVS and CDR2 FQNEAQ come from the germline V gene. CDR3 length: 14 amino acids. With 4 bases clipped from V and 6 bases from J, the junction kept 6 bases outside the gene matches. This CDR3 is CASSSRQGGQPQHF. Written as DNA, the CDR3 is TGTGCCAGCAGCTCAAGACAGGGAGGTCAGCCCCAGCATTTT.

V is TRBV3-1 (or the pseudogene TRBV3-2) and J is TRBJ1-1; maybe TRBD1 (5 bases). The CDR3 is made up of 14 amino acids. Germline CDR1 is LGHDT and CDR2 is YNNKEL (reference sequence). V was trimmed by 1 base and J by 6 bases, leaving 12 bases between them. The CDR3: CASSQGRVGAEAFF. CDR3 nucleotide sequence: TGTGCCAGCAGCCAAGGCAGGGTGGGCGCTGAAGCTTTCTTT.

The table lists this clone with a count of one. The V call is TRBV14, the J call TRBJ1-4; the D is unclear. The CDR3 runs to 15 residues. CDR1 and CDR2 from the germline V gene are SGHDN and FVKESK. Trimming stripped 2 bases from V and 2 bases from J, with 9 bases between. CDR3 coding DNA: TGTGCCAGCAGCCAATGGTCAGTCACTAATGAAAAACTGTTTTTT. The encoded protein is CASSQWSVTNEKLFF. Variable domain in full (rest from reference TRBV14 and TRBJ1-4): EAGVTQFPSHSVIEKGQTVTLRCDPISGHDNLYWYRRVMGKEIKFLLHFVKESKQDESGMPNNRFLAERTGGTYSTLKVQPAELEDSGVYFCASSQWSVTNEKLFFGSGTQLSVL.

This sequence joins TRBV5-4 and TRBJ1-1, with D possibly TRBD1 on 5 matching bases. CDR1 is SGHNT, CDR2 YYREEE, per germline (reference sequence). The CDR3 contains 12 residues. The ends were cut back, 6 bases at V and 10 bases at J, with 16 bases in the middle. The CDR3: CASTPVGGGAFF. The DNA of the CDR3 is TGTGCCAGCACCCCGGTCGGGGGGGGAGCTTTCTTT.

V is TRBV19 and J is TRBJ2-1, with a weak D call TRBD1 (6 bases). V shed 10 bases and J shed 4 bases, with 17 bases lying between them. The CDR3 runs 14 residues. Germline V gene data show CDR1 as LNHDA and CDR2 as SQIVND (reference sequence). The CDR3, as DNA: TGTGCCACCGCCCCGGGACACCAATACAATGAGCAGTTCTTC. This sequence encodes CATAPGHQYNEQFF.

This clone has just one count. The V and J genes are TRBV9 and TRBJ1-2; D is ambiguous. With 0 bases removed from V and 8 bases from J, the gap between germline ends came to 11 bases. In germline, CDR1 is SGDLS, CDR2 YYNGEE. This CDR3 has 13 amino acids. CDR3 in amino acids: CASSVGGRGGYTF. CDR3 in DNA: TGTGCCAGCAGCGTAGGGGGAAGAGGGGGCTACACCTTC.

Remarks on this clone: An end of the junction differs from the germline gene, which may be a read error. The CDR3 DNA sequence: TGTGCTAGCAGCTTAGCCCCGGGTAGCGGGGGTCCGAACACCGGGGAGCTGTTTTTT. It is translated as CASSLAPGSGGPNTGELFF. This chain joins TRBV7-7 and TRBJ2-2, with 9 bases fitting TRBD2. The germline V gene has CDR1 SSHAT and CDR2 FNYEAQ (reference sequence). There are 19 residues in the CDR3.

The gene calls are TRBV12-5 and TRBJ2-1; 10 bases match TRBD2. The junction had 3 bases not matched to a gene; V was cut back by 3 bases and J by 7 bases. Germline V gives CDR1 LGHNT, CDR2 FRNRAP. This CDR3 spans 14 amino acids. The CDR3 loop reads CASGFTSGANEQFF. In nucleotides, the CDR3 is TGTGCTAGTGGTTTCACTAGCGGGGCGAATGAGCAGTTCTTC.

This chain links TRBV6-2 or TRBV6-3 with TRBJ2-7; the match to TRBD2 covers 11 bases. CDR3 size: 17 residues. V trimming: 2 bases; J trimming: 6 bases; junction bases outside the gene matches: 12. Germline-derived CDR1 and CDR2 are MNHEY and SVGEGT. CDR3 sequence (DNA): TGTGCCAGCAGTTACGTAGCGGGAGGGCCAGTCGGCGCCGAGCAGTACTTC. Residues: CASSYVAGGPVGAEQYF.

The chain uses TRBV28 and TRBJ1-2; no firm D call. Trimming took off 1 base at V and 4 bases at J, with 19 bases between the two ends. This CDR3 is built from 17 residues. CDR1 MDHEN and CDR2 SYDVKM come from the germline V gene. CDR3 in amino acids: CASSLSSIEGWRYGYTF. CDR3 sequence (DNA): TGTGCCAGCAGTTTATCCTCCATAGAGGGTTGGCGCTATGGCTACACCTTC.

The sample holds a few counts of this clone. V gene TRBV5-5 combines with J gene TRBJ1-2, with TRBD1 matching over 7 bases. Trimming cost V 3 bases and J 0 bases; bases outside gene matches: 5. The CDR3 loop spans 15 amino acids. CDR1 and CDR2 from the germline V gene are SGHKS and YYEKEE (reference sequence). The CDR3 loop reads CASSWTGTANYGYTF. The CDR3 DNA sequence: TGTGCCAGCAGCTGGACCGGGACAGCTAACTATGGCTACACCTTC.

The chain joins TRBV5-1 to TRBJ1-1, with 8 bases lining up with TRBD1. The ends lost 4 bases at V and 4 bases at J; junction bases unmatched: 6. CDR1 and CDR2 (germline): SGHRS, YFSETQ. The CDR3 extends over 14 amino acids. As DNA, the CDR3 is TGCGCCAGCAGCCCCGGGACAGGCGCCACTGAAGCTTTCTTT. It encodes CASSPGTGATEAFF.